Detailed here is one T cell receptor (beta chain). Its antigen is currently unknown. The data stem from a study of cytomegalovirus exposure and HLA in healthy donors. Whole-study findings and limits: Researchers reported that a few CMV-associated chains were confirmed in vitro as CMV antigen-specific.

It was with 60 Vbeta and 13 Jbeta primers that the PCR ran. Assay: immunoSEQ multiplex PCR; the TCRdb copy retains only in-frame clones and omits some. Counted here are 150,000 to 200,000 clones, approximately 82% occurring once; the ten biggest clones make up 1.2%. The germline CDR1 and CDR2 sequences are SNHLY and FYNNEI. The CDR3 consists of 19 residues. J lost 2 bases, V lost 3 bases, and 14 bases had no gene match. The chain carries TRBV2 and TRBJ2-3, with 10 bases lining up with TRBD2. The clonotype originates from a girl aged 2-10 years in good health and CMV-seropositive. What was sequenced was PBMCs. CDR3 DNA sequence: TGTGCCAGCAGTGACCTAGGACTAGCGGAGAGTAATTACACAGATACGCAGTATTTT. Translating it yields CASSDLGLAESNYTDTQYF.